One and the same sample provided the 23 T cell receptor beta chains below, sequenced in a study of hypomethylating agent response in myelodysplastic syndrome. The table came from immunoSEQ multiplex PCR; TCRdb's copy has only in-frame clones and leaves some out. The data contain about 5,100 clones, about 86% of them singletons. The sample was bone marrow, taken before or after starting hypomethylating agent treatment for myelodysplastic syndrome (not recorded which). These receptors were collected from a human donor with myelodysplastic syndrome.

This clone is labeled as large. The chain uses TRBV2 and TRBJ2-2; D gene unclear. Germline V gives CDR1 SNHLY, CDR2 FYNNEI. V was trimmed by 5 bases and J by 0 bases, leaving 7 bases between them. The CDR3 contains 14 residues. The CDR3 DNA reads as TGTGCCAGCAGTCGATCAACGAACACCGGGGAGCTGTTTTTT. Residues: CASSRSTNTGELFF.

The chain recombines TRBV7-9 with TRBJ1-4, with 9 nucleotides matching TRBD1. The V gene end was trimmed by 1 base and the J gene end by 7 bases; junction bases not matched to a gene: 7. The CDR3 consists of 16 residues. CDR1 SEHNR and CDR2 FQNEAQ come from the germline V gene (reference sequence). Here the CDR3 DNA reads TGTGCCAGCAGCTTAGTCTCCGGGACAGGGATTGAAAAACTGTTTTTT. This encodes CASSLVSGTGIEKLFF.

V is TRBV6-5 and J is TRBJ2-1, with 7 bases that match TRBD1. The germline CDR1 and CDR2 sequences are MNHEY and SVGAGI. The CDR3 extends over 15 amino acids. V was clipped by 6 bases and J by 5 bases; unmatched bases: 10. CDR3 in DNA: TGTGCCAGCAGCCACGACAGGGATGGCCACAATGAGCAGTTCTTC. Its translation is CASSHDRDGHNEQFF.

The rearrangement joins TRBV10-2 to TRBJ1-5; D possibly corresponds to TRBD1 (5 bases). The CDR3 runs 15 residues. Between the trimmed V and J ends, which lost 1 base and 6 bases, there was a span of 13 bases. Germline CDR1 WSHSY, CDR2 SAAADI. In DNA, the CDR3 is TGCGCCAGCAGTGAGTGGGGCGGGGTGGTTCAGCCCCAGCATTTT. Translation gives CASSEWGGVVQPQHF.

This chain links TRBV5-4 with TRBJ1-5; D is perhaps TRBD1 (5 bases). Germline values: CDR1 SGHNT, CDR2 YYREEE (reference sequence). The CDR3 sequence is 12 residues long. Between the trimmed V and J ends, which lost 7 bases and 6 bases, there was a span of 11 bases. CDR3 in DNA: TGTGCCAGCGGATGGGGGGGTCAGCCCCAGCATTTT. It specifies CASGWGGQPQHF.

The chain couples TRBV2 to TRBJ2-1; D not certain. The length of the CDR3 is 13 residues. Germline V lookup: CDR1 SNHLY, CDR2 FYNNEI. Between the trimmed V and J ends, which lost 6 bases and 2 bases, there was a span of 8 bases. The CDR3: CASRESTYNEQFF. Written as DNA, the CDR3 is TGTGCCAGCAGGGAATCAACCTACAATGAGCAGTTCTTC.

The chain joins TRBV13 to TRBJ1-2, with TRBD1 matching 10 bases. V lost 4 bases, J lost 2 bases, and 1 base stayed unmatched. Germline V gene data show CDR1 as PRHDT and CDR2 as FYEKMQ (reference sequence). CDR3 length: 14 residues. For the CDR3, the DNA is TGTGCCAGCAGCTGGGGACAGGGGAACTATGGCTACACCTTC. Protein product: CASSWGQGNYGYTF. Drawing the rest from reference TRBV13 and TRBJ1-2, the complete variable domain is AAGVIQSPRHLIKEKRETATLKCYPIPRHDTVYWYQQGPGQDPQFLISFYEKMQSDKGSIPDRFSAQQFSDYHSELNMSSLELGDSALYFCASSWGQGNYGYTFGSGTRLTVV.

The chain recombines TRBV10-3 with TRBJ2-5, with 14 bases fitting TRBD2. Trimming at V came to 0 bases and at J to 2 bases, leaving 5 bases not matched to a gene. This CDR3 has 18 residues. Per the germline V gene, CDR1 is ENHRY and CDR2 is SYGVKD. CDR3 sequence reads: CAISESTTSGGGQETQYF. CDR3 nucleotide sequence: TGTGCCATCAGTGAGTCCACGACTAGCGGGGGGGGTCAAGAGACCCAGTACTTC.

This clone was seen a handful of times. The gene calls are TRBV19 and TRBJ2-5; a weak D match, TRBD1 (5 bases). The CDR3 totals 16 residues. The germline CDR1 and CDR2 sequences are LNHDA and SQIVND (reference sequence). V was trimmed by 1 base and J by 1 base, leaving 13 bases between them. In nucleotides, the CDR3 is TGTGCCAGTAGTATAGTTGCTAGGGGCATCCAAGAGACCCAGTACTTC. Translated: CASSIVARGIQETQYF.

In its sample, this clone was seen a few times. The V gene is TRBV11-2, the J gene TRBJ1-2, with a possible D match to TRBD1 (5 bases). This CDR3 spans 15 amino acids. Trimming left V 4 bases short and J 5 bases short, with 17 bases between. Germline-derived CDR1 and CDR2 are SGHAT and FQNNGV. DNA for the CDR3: TGTGCCAGCAGCTCGGGGCGGGCTCAAGGATATGGCTACACCTTC. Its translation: CASSSGRAQGYGYTF. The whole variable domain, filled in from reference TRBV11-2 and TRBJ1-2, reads EAGVAQSPRYKIIEKRQSVAFWCNPISGHATLYWYQQILGQGPKLLIQFQNNGVVDDSQLPKDRFSAERLKGVDSTLKIQPAKLEDSAVYLCASSSGRAQGYGYTFGSGTRLTVV.

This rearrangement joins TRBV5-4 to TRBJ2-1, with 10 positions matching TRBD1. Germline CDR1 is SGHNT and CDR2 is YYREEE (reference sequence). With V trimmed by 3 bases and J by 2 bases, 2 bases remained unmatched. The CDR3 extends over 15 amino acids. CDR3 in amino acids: CASSWDRGAYNEQFF. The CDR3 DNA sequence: TGTGCCAGCAGCTGGGACAGGGGAGCCTACAATGAGCAGTTCTTC.

DNA for the CDR3: TGTGCCAGCAGTTCCACAGGGGATACGCAGTATTTT. It yields the protein CASSSTGDTQYF. The chain joins TRBV5-4 to TRBJ2-3; possibly TRBD1 for D (6 bases). CDR1 SGHNT and CDR2 YYREEE come from the germline V gene (reference sequence). This CDR3 region has 12 residues. V was shortened by 5 bases and J by 6 bases, with 10 bases between the two germline ends.

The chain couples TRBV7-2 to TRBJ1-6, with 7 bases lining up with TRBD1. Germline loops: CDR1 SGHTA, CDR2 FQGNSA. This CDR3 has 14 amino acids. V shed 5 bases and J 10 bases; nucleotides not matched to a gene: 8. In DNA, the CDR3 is TGTGCCAGCAGCCCCTACGACAGGGTCTCACCCCTCCACTTT. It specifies CASSPYDRVSPLHF.

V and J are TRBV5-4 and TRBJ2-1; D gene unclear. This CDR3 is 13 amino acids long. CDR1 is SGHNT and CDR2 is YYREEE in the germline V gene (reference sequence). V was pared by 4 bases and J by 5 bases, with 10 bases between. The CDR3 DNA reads TGTGCCAGCAGCCGGCCCCGAGACAATGAGCAGTTCTTC. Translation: CASSRPRDNEQFF.

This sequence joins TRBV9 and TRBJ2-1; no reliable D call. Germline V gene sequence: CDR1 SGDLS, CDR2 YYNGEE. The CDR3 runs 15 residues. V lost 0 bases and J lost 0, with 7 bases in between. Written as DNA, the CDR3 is TGTGCCAGCAGCGTAGGACCTGACTCCTACAATGAGCAGTTCTTC. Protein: CASSVGPDSYNEQFF.

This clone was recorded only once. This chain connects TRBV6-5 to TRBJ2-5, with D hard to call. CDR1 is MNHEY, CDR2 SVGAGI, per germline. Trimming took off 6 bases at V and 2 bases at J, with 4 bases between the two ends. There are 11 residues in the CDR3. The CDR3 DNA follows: TGTGCCAGCAGAACGCAAGAGACCCAGTACTTC. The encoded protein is CASRTQETQYF.

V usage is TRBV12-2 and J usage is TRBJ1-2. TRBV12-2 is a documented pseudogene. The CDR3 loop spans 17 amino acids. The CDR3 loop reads CASRLAKRTGLNYGYTF. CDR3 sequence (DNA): TGTGCAAGTCGCTTAGCGAAAAGGACGGGCCTTAACTATGGCTACACCTTC.

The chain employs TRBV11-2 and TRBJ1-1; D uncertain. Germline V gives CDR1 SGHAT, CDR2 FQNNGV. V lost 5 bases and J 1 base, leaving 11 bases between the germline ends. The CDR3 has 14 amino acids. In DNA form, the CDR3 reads TGTGCCAGCAGCCCAAGGCAGGAGAACACTGAAGCTTTCTTT. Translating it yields CASSPRQENTEAFF. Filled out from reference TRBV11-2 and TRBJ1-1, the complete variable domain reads EAGVAQSPRYKIIEKRQSVAFWCNPISGHATLYWYQQILGQGPKLLIQFQNNGVVDDSQLPKDRFSAERLKGVDSTLKIQPAKLEDSAVYLCASSPRQENTEAFFGQGTRLTVV.

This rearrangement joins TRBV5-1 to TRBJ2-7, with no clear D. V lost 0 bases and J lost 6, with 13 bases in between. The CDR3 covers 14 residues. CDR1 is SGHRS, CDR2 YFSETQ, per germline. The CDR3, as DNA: TGCGCCAGCAGCTTGGCCGAGAGTTCAGTCGAGCAGTACTTC. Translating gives CASSLAESSVEQYF.

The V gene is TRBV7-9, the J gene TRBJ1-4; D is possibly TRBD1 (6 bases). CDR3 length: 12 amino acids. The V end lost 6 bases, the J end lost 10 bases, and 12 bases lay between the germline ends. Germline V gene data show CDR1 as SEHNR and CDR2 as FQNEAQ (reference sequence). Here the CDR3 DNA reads TGTGCCAGCAGTTCAGGGGAGGGAAAACTGTTTTTT. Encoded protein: CASSSGEGKLFF. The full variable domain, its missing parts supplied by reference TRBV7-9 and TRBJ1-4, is DTGVSQNPRHKITKRGQNVTFRCDPISEHNRLYWYRQTLGQGPEFLTYFQNEAQLEKSRLLSDRFSAERPKGSFSTLEIQRTEQGDSAMYLCASSSGEGKLFFGSGTQLSVL.

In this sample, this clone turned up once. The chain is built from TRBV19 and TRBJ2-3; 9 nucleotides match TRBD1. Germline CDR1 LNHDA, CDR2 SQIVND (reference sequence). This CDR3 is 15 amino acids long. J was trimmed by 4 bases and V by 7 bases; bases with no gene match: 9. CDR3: CASKSGDRDPDTQYF. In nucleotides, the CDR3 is TGTGCCAGTAAGTCCGGGGACAGGGACCCAGATACGCAGTATTTT. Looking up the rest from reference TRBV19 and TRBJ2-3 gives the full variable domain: DGGITQSPKYLFRKEGQNVTLSCEQNLNHDAMYWYRQDPGQGLRLIYYSQIVNDFQKGDIAEGYSVSREKKESFPLTVTSAQKNPTAFYLCASKSGDRDPDTQYFGPGTRLTVL.

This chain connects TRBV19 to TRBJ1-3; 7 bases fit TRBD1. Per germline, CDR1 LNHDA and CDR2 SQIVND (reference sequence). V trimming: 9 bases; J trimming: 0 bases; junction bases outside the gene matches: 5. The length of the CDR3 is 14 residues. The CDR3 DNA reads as TGTGCCAGCCAGACAGGGTACTCTGGAAACACCATATATTTT. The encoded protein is CASQTGYSGNTIYF. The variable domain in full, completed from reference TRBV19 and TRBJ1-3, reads DGGITQSPKYLFRKEGQNVTLSCEQNLNHDAMYWYRQDPGQGLRLIYYSQIVNDFQKGDIAEGYSVSREKKESFPLTVTSAQKNPTAFYLCASQTGYSGNTIYFGEGSWLTVV.

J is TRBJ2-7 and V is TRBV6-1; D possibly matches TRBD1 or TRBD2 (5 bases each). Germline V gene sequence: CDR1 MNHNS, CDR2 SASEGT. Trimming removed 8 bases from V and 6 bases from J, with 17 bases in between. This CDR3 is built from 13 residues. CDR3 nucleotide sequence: TGTGCCAGCCCTCTCGGGGACGGGGCCGAGCAGTACTTC. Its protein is CASPLGDGAEQYF.